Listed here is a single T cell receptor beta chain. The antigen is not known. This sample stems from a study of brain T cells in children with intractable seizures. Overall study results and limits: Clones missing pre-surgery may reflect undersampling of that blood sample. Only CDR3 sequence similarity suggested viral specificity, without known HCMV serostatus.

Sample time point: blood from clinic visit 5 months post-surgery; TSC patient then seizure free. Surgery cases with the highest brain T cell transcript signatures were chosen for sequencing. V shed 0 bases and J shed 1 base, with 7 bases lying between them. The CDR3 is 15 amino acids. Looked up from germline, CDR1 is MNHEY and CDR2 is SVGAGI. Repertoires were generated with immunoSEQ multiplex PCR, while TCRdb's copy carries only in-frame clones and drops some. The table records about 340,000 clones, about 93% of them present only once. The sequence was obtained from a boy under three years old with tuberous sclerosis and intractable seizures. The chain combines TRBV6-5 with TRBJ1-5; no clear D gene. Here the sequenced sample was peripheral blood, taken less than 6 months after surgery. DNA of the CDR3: TGTGCCAGCAGTTACTCCCCAGGAAGCAATCAGCCCCAGCATTTT. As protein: CASSYSPGSNQPQHF.